This TCR beta chain comes out of a study of OX40 agonist ivuxolimab in advanced cancers. Whole-study results and caveats: The average count of expanded clones was higher among CD8+ T cells than among CD4+.

Some clones are missing from TCRdb's copy, which holds only in-frame ones; the method was immunoSEQ multiplex PCR. Among 35,000 to 40,000 clones listed, roughly 78% were seen once. A note on this clone: What it binds is unknown.

The source of this sequence is an adult with an advanced solid tumor such as melanoma, head and neck, liver or kidney cancer. This material consisted of CD4+ or CD8+ T cells sorted from blood, taken in a trial of the OX40 agonist ivuxolimab.

CDR3 coding DNA: TGTGCCAGCAGTTACGGCGTCAGCACAACTAATGAAAAACTGTTTTTT. Amino acids: CASSYGVSTTNEKLFF. The J gene is TRBJ1-4, the V gene TRBV6-5; D unresolved. V was clipped by 2 bases and J by 0 bases, with 10 bases between them. In germline, CDR1 is MNHEY, CDR2 SVGAGI. The CDR3 is made up of 16 amino acids.